This T cell receptor beta chain was captured in a study of T cell changes during pregnancy in multiple sclerosis. The length of the CDR3 is 14 residues. CDR1 SSHAT and CDR2 FNYEAQ come from the germline V gene (reference sequence). Comment on this clone: A read error may account for a junction end that differs from germline. Other DNA sequences in this sample translate to the same CDR3.

Method: immunoSEQ multiplex PCR; TCRdb's copy keeps in-frame clones and lacks some. The sample holds approximately 100,000 clones, 90% to 95% seen once. This rearrangement joins TRBV7-7 to TRBJ1-2; unclear D gene. The sample consisted of peripheral blood, taken after pregnancy. This receptor was obtained from a female donor with multiple sclerosis, enrolled in a pregnancy study. The CDR3 sequence: CASSRNEAGDGYTF. The CDR3 DNA follows: TGTGCTAGCAGCCGGAATGAGGCCGGAGATGGCTACACCTTC. The full variable domain, its missing parts supplied by reference TRBV7-7 and TRBJ1-2, is GAGVSQSPRYKVTKRGQDVTLRCDPISSHATLYWYQQALGQGPEFLTYFNYEAQPDKSGLPSDRFSAERPEGSISTLTIQRTEQRDSAMYRCASSRNEAGDGYTFGSGTRLTVV.